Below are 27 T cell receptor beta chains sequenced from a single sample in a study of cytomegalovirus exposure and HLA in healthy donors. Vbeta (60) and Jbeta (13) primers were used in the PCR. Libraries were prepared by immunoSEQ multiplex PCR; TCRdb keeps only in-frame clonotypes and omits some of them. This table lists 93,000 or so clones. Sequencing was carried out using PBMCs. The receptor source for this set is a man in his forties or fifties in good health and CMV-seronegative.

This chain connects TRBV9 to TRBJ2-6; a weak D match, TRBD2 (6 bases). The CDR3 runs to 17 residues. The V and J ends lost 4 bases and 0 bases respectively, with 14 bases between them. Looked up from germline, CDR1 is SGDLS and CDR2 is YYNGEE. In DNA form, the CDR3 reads TGTGCCAGCAGCCTCCGTTTGGGGGGCTCTGGGGCCAACGTCCTGACTTTC. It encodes CASSLRLGGSGANVLTF.

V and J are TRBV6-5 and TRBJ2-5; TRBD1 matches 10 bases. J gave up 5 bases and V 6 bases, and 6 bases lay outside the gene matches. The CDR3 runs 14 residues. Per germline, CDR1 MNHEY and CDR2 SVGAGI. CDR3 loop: CASSPRDRGETQYF. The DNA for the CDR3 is TGTGCCAGCAGCCCCCGGGACAGGGGTGAGACCCAGTACTTC.

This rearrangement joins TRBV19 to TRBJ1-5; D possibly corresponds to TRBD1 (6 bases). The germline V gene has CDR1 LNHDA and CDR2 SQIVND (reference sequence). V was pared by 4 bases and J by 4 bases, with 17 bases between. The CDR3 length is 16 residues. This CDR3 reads CASSTPFLGGNQPQHF. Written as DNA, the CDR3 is TGTGCCAGTAGTACCCCCTTTCTAGGGGGAAATCAGCCCCAGCATTTT.

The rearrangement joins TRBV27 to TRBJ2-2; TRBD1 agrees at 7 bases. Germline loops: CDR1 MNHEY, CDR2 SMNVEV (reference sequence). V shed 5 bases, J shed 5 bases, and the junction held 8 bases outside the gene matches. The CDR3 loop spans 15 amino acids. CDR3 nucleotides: TGTGCCAGCAGTCAATCCGGGACAGAGACCGGGGAGCTGTTTTTT. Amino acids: CASSQSGTETGELFF.

CDR3 DNA sequence: TGCGCCAGCAGCTTGAGGGCAGGGCAAGTTGAAGCTTTCTTT. It codes for CASSLRAGQVEAFF. The rearrangement uses TRBV5-1 and TRBJ1-1, with a possible D match to TRBD1 (5 bases). Germline lookup yields CDR1 SGHRS and CDR2 YFSETQ. The length of the CDR3 is 14 residues. The V and J ends lost 1 base and 7 bases respectively, with 14 bases between them.

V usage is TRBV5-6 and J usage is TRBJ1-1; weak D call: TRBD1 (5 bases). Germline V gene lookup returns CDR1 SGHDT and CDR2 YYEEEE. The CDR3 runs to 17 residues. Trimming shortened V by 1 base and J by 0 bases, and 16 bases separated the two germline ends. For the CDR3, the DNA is TGTGCCAGCAGCTTGAAAACGGGGGATCCCATGAACACTGAAGCTTTCTTT. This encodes CASSLKTGDPMNTEAFF.

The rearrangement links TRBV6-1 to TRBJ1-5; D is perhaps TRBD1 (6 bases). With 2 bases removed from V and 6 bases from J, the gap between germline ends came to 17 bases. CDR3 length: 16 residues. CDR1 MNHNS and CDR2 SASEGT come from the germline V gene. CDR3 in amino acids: CASSEFAGAGAQPQHF. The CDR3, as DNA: TGTGCCAGCAGTGAATTTGCGGGGGCAGGAGCTCAGCCCCAGCATTTT.

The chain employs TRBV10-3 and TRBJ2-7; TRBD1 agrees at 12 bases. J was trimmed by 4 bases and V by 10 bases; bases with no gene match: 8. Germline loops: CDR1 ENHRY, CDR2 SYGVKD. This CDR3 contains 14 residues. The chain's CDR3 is CATQLGQGAYEQYF. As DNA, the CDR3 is TGTGCCACCCAGTTGGGACAGGGGGCATACGAGCAGTACTTC.

The DNA of the CDR3 is TGTGCCAGCAGCCTCGGGGATAATGAGCAGTTCTTC. It is translated as CASSLGDNEQFF. The rearrangement links TRBV7-9 to TRBJ2-1; TRBD2 is a possible D gene (5 bases). This CDR3 comprises 12 residues. The germline gives CDR1 SEHNR, CDR2 FQNEAQ (reference sequence). Trimming took 5 bases from V and 7 from J, leaving 9 bases between them. Full variable domain (outside the CDR3, taken from reference TRBV7-9 and TRBJ2-1): DTGVSQNPRHKITKRGQNVTFRCDPISEHNRLYWYRQTLGQGPEFLTYFQNEAQLEKSRLLSDRFSAERPKGSFSTLEIQRTEQGDSAMYLCASSLGDNEQFFGPGTRLTVL.

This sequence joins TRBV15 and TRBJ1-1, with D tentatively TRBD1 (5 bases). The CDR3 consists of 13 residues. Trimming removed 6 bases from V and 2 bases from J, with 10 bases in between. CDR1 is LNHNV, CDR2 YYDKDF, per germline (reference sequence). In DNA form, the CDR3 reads TGTGCCACCAGGCTCAGGGATAACACTGAAGCTTTCTTT. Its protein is CATRLRDNTEAFF.

DNA of the CDR3: TGCGCCAGCAGCTTGACGCTAGCGGGAGGGCCAGGCGAGCAGTACTTC. Its protein is CASSLTLAGGPGEQYF. The chain carries TRBV5-1 and TRBJ2-7, with TRBD2 matching 12 bases. V lost 1 base, J lost 6 bases, and 8 bases stayed unmatched. Germline V gives CDR1 SGHRS, CDR2 YFSETQ. The CDR3 spans 16 residues.

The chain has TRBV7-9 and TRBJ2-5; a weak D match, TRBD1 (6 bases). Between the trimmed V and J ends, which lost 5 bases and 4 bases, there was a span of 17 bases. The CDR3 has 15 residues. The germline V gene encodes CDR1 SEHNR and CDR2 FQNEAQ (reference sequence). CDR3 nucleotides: TGTGCCAGCAGCCAACTACAGGGCGTAGGAGAGACCCAGTACTTC. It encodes CASSQLQGVGETQYF.

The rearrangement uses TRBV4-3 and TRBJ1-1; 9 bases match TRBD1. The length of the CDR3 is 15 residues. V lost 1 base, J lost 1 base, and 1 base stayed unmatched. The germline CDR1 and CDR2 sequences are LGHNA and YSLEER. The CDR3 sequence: CASSQGTGANTEAFF. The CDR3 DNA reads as TGCGCCAGCAGCCAAGGGACAGGGGCGAACACTGAAGCTTTCTTT.

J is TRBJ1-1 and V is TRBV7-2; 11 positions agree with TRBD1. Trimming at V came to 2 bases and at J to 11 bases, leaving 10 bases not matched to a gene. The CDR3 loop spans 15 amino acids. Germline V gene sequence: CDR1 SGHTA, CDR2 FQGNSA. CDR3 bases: TGTGCCAGCAGCTTAAGAACGGGACAGGGGGGGTCGGCTTTCTTT. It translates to CASSLRTGQGGSAFF.

CDR3 region: CASSHGTGQVNGYTF. For the CDR3, the DNA is TGCGCCAGCAGCCACGGTACCGGACAGGTCAATGGCTACACCTTC. This chain connects TRBV4-1 to TRBJ1-2, with 7 bases lining up with TRBD1. Germline-derived CDR1 and CDR2 are MGHRA and YSYEKL. Trimming took 3 bases from V and 6 from J; bases not matched to a gene: 10. This CDR3 is built from 15 residues.

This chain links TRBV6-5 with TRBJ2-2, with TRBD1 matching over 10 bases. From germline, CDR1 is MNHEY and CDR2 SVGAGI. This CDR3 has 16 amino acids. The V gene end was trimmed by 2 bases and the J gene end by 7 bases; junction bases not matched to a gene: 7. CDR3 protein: CASSYIDRGLGGELFF. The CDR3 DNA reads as TGTGCCAGCAGTTACATCGACAGGGGGCTGGGCGGGGAGCTGTTTTTT.

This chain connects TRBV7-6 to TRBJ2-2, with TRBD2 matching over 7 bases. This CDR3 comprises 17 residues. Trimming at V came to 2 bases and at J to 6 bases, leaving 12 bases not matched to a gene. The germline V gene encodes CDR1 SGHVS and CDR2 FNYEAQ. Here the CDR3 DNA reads TGTGCCAGCAGCTTAAATCTCGCGGGAGCAAGTCCCGGGGAGCTGTTTTTT. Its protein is CASSLNLAGASPGELFF.

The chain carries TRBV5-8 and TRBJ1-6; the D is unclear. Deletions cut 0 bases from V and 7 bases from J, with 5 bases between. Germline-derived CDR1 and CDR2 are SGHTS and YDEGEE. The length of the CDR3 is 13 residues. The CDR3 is CASSLDSNSPLHF. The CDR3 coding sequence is TGTGCCAGCAGCTTGGATTCGAATTCACCCCTCCACTTT.

This CDR3 reads CASSLVAGTGYTEAFF. The CDR3 nucleotides are TGTGCCAGCAGTTTAGTTGCCGGGACAGGGTACACTGAAGCTTTCTTT. The chain joins TRBV27 to TRBJ1-1, with 9 positions matching TRBD1. V dropped 2 bases and J dropped 3; count of bases not matched to a gene: 7. Germline CDR1 reads MNHEY; CDR2 reads SMNVEV (reference sequence). This CDR3 has 16 amino acids.

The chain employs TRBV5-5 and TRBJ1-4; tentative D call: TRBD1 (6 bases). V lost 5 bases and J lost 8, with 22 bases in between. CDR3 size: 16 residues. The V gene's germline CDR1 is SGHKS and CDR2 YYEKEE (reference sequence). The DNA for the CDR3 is TGTGCCAGCAGGCCGACAGGTTATAGGGAAGAGGAAAAACTGTTTTTT. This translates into CASRPTGYREEEKLFF.

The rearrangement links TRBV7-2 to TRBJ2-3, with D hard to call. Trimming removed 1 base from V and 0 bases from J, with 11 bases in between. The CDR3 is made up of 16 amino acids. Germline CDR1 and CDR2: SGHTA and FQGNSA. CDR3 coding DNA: TGTGCCAGCAGCTTAGGTCTGGCGGTCAGCACAGATACGCAGTATTTT. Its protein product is CASSLGLAVSTDTQYF.

This CDR3 reads CASSLALSYEQYF. The CDR3 DNA sequence: TGTGCCAGCAGCTTAGCGCTCAGCTACGAGCAGTACTTC. The rearrangement links TRBV7-7 to TRBJ2-7; no clear D. V was cut by 0 bases and J by 3 bases, with 6 bases left in between. The CDR3 runs to 13 residues. CDR1 and CDR2 from the germline V gene are SSHAT and FNYEAQ (reference sequence).

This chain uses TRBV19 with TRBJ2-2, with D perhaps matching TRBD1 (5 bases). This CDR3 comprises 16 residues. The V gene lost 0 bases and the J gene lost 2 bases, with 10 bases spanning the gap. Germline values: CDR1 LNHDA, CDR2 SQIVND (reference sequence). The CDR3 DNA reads TGTGCCAGTAGTATAGAGTCGACAGTAAACACCGGGGAGCTGTTTTTT. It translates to CASSIESTVNTGELFF.

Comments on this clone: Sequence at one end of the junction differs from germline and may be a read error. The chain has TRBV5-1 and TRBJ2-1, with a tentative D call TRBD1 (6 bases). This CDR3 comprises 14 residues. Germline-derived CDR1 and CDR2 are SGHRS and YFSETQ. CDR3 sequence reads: CASSQGTLGNEQLF. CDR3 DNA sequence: TGCGCCAGCAGCCAGGGGACCCTGGGGAATGAGCAGCTCTTC. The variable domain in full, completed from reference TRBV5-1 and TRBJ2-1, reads KAGVTQTPRYLIKTRGQQVTLSCSPISGHRSVSWYQQTPGQGLQFLFEYFSETQRNKGNFPGRFSGRQFSNSRSEMNVSTLELGDSALYLCASSQGTLGNEQLFGPGTRLTVL.

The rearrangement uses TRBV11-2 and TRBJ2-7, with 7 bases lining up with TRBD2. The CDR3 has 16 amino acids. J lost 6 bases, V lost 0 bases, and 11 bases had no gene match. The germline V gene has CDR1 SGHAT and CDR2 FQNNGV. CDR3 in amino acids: CASSLDEWRERSEQYF. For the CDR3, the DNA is TGTGCCAGCAGCTTAGATGAGTGGCGGGAGCGGTCCGAGCAGTACTTC. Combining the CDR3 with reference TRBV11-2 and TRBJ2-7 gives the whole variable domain EAGVAQSPRYKIIEKRQSVAFWCNPISGHATLYWYQQILGQGPKLLIQFQNNGVVDDSQLPKDRFSAERLKGVDSTLKIQPAKLEDSAVYLCASSLDEWRERSEQYFGPGTRLTVT.

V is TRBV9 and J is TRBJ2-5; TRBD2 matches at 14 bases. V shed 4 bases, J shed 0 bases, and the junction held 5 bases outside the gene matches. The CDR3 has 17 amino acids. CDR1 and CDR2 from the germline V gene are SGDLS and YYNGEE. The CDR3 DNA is TGTGCCAGCAGCCCCGGACTAGCGGGGGGAAACCAAGAGACCCAGTACTTC. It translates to CASSPGLAGGNQETQYF.

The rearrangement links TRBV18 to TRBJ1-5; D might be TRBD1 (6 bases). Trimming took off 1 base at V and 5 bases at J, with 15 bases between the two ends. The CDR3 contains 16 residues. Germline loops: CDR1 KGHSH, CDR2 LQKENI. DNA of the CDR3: TGTGCCAGCTCACCACGGGGGTCGGCAGGGGATCAGCCCCAGCATTTT. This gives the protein CASSPRGSAGDQPQHF.